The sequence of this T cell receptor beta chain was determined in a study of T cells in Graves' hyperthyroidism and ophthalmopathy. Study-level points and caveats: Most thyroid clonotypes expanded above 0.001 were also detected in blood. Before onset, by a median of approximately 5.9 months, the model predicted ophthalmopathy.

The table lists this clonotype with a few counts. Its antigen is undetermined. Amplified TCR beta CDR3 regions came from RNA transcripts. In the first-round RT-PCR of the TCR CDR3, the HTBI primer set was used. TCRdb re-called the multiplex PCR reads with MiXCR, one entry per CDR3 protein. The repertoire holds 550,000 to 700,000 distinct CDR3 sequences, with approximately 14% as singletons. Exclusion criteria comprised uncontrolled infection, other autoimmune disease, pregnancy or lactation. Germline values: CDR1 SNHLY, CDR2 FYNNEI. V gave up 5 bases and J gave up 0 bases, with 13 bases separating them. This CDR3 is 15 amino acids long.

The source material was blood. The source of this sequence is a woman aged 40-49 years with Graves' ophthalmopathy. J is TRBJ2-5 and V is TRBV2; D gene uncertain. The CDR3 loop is CASSSTKSHQETQYF. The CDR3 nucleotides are TGTGCCAGCAGTTCTACAAAATCCCACCAAGAGACCCAGTACTTC.